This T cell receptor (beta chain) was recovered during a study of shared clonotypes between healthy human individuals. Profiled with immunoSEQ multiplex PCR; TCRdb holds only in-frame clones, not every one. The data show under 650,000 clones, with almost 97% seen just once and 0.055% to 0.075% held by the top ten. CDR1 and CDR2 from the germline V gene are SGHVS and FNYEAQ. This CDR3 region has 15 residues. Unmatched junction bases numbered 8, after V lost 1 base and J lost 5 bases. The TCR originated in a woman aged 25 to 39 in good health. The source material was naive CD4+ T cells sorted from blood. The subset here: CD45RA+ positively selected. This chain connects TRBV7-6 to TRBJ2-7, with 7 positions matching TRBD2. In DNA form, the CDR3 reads TGTGCCAGCAGCTTAGATCGCGGGAGTTTTGACGAGCAGTACTTC. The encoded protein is CASSLDRGSFDEQYF.